This TCR beta chain was documented in a study of T cells in Graves' hyperthyroidism and ophthalmopathy (dated by TCRdb to the late 2010s). Broadly, across the study: Peripheral blood was collected at initial diagnosis, before any treatment. To identify TCR V-J signatures that set the groups apart, the researchers used a discovery cohort of approximately 98 patients, made up of about 44 with Graves' ophthalmopathy and 55 to 65 with stable Graves' hyperthyroidism. Prospective prediction of ophthalmopathy was tested in an independent validation cohort of 18 hyperthyroidism patients and roughly 16 patients who later progressed to ophthalmopathy. For training and testing, the 100 or so patients in the discovery cohort were randomly divided in a 7:3 ratio. In about six Graves' hyperthyroidism patients, the study also compared T-cell repertoires from thyroid tissue with T-cell repertoires from blood. After blood sampling, hyperthyroidism patients were treated with methimazole at a starting dose of 30 mg daily, and ophthalmopathy patients were treated with high-dose intravenous methylprednisolone. The paper describes TCR Vbeta CDR3 sequencing of 140 or so peripheral blood samples, made up of around 41 ophthalmopathy patients, some 76 hyperthyroidism patients and 17 progressor patients.

Amplification of TCR beta CDR3 regions was carried out from RNA transcripts. The TCR CDR3 was subjected to a first round of RT-PCR using the HTBI primer set and the Qiagen OneStep RT-PCR kit. A second multiplex PCR round built the libraries, followed by size selection and purification. The libraries were sequenced on an Illumina HiSeq2000 using paired-end 100 bp reads. The authors' analysis ran thus. Raw data were processed with SOAPnuke, discarding reads with adapters, uncalled bases, mean Phred below 15, or no exact constant-primer or identifier match. High-quality paired reads were merged using COPE v1.2.5, and each unique nucleotide sequence was defined as a clonotype. MiTCR v1.1 was used to align the clonotypes against IMGT TRBV, TRBD and TRBJ reference segments. Only V-J combinations with frequency above 0.0001, covering 99.2% of repertoires, were analysed. A TCS score was defined as the ratio of F50 (clonal expansion) to E x V (chaos), with BLOSUM62-based TCRdist applied between CDR3 peptides within each V-J. Welch's t-statistics and random forest reduced around 510 V-J features to roughly 13, which were used in a naive Bayes classifier (R e1071). In-frame beta chains were kept once TCRdb had trimmed the public reads at Q25 with fastp and called clones with MiXCR. Each entry merges the rows of one CDR3 protein and shows their most common DNA and genes. TCRdb's processing, not the study's, gives the V and J calls here. In all, the sample holds 400,000 to 450,000 distinct CDR3 sequences, and roughly 14% of those were seen once. Approximately 13% of the sample is taken by the ten largest.

Ophthalmopathy patients had moderately to severely active disease, with a Clinical Activity Score of 3 or more, a NOSPECS grade of 4 or more, and a disease duration of less than 3 months. Patients with uncontrolled infections, other autoimmune diseases, pregnancy or lactation were excluded. Diagnoses relied on clinical symptoms, serum thyroxine and TRAb, thyroid ultrasound and orbital computed tomography. PBMCs were isolated from about 9 ml of fresh peripheral blood by Ficoll-Paque density gradient centrifugation. Trizol reagent was used to extract total RNA, and RNA quality was then checked on an Agilent 2100 Bioanalyzer. Paper-wide results and their limitations: A model built on a 13 V-J signature distinguished ophthalmopathy from stable hyperthyroidism, reaching 85% to 90% sensitivity and 81% to 83% specificity in cross-validation and 80%/75% in testing. Sample size was not statistically predetermined, and blinding of investigators to group allocation was not performed. During validation, the model predicted progression to ophthalmopathy a median of about 6.5 months ahead of onset, with just under 71% sensitivity and almost 75% specificity. Most expanded thyroid clonotypes (frequency above 0.001) were also found in blood, which suggests that blood repertoires may mirror thyroid immune responses.

Here V drops 6 bases and J drops 4 bases, and the junction holds 4 bases not matched to any gene. The CDR3, from cysteine to phenylalanine, totals 12 residues. Here the CDR3 DNA is all that survives: 36 bases in frame from base 1. Taken from the germline V gene (reference sequence), the CDR1 and CDR2 loops are DFQATT and SNEGSKA. Only a few counts were recorded for this clonotype. Its antigen target is currently unknown. Nothing much larger sits one base from this clone, and base qualities are not available. The chain couples TRBV20-1 to TRBJ2-7; 9 nucleotides in the junction match TRBD1. The receptor was derived from a man aged 18-30 years with Graves' ophthalmopathy. The sequenced sample consisted of blood. The DNA sequence follows: TGCAGTGCCCGGGACAGGGCATACGAGCAGTACTTC. This codes for CSARDRAYEQYF.